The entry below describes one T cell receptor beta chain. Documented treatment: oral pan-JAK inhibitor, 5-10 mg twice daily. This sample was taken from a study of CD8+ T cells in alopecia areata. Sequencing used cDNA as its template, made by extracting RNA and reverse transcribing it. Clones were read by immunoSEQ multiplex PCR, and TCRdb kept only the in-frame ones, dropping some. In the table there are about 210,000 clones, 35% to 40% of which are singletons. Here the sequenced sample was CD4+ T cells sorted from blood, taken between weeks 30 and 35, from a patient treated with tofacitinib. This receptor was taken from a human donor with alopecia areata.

The CDR3 region is CAWSVRGRVNTGELFF. DNA of the CDR3: TGTGCCTGGAGTGTACGGGGCAGGGTAAACACCGGGGAGCTGTTTTTT. The chain combines TRBV30 with TRBJ2-2; D is perhaps TRBD1 or TRBD2 (5 bases each). Germline V gene lookup returns CDR1 GTSNPN and CDR2 SVGIG (reference sequence). The V end lost 0 bases, the J end lost 2 bases, and 13 bases lay between the germline ends. The CDR3 spans 16 residues.